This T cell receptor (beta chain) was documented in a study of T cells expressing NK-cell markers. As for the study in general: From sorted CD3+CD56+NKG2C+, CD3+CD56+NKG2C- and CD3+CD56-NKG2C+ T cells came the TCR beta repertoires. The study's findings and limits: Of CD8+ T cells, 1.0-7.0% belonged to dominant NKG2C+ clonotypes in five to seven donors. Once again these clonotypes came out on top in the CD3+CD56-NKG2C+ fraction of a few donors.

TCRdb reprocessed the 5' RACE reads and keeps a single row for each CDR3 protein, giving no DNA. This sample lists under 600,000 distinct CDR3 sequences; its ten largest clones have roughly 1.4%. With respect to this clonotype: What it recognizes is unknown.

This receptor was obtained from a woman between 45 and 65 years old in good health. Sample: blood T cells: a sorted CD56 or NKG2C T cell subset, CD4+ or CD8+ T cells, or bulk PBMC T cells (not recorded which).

This CDR3 is CSASMGGAAYEQYF. V gene TRBV20-1 combines with J gene TRBJ2-7. The CDR3 is 14 amino acids. CDR1 DFQATT and CDR2 SNEGSKA come from the germline V gene (reference sequence).